The clone carrying this TCR beta chain appeared a few times. V dropped 1 base and J dropped 0 bases, with 13 bases sitting between them. Per germline, CDR1 SGHVS and CDR2 FQNEAQ. This CDR3 is built from 18 residues. These data come from a study of blood T cell repertoires in COVID-19. Here immunoSEQ multiplex PCR was the method, and the copy in TCRdb shows in-frame clones only, minus some. The table lists roughly 200,000 clones, 85% of them singletons, with around a sixth in the top ten. Followed longitudinally, the Seattle patients had been enrolled during active infection. The sequenced sample consisted of peripheral blood. The sequence derives from a person between 65 and 80 years old with COVID-19, enrolled during active disease. The chain carries TRBV7-8 and TRBJ1-6; possible D gene TRBD1, 5 bases. The CDR3 sequence is CASSLVAGWSSYNSPLHF. The CDR3 nucleotides are TGTGCCAGCAGCTTAGTTGCAGGGTGGTCCTCCTATAATTCACCCCTCCACTTT. The full variable domain, completed using reference TRBV7-8 and TRBJ1-6, is GAGVSQSPRYKVAKRGQDVALRCDPISGHVSLFWYQQALGQGPEFLTYFQNEAQLDKSGLPSDRFFAERPEGSVSTLKIQRTQQEDSAVYLCASSLVAGWSSYNSPLHFGNGTRLTVT.